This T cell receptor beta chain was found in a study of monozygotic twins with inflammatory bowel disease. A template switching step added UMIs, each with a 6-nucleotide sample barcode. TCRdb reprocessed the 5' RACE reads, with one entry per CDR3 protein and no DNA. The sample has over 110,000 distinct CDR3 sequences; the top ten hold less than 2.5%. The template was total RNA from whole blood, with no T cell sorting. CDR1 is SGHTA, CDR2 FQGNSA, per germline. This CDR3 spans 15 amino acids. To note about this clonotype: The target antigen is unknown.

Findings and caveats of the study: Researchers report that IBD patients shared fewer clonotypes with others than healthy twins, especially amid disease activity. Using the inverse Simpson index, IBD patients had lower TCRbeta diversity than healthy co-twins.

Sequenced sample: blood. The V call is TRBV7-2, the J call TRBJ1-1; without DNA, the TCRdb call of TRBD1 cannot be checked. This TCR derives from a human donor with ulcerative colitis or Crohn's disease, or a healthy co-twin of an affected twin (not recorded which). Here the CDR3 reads CASSQKTGRHTEAFF.